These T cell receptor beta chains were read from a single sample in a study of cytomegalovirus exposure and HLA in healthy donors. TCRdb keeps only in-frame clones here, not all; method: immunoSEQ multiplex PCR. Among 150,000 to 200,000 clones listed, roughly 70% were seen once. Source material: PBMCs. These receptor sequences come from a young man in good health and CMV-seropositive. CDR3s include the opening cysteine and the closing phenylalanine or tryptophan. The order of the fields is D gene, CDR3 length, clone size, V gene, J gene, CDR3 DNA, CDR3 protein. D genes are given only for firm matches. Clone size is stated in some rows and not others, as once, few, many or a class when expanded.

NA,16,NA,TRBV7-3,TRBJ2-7,TGTGCCAGCAGCTTAAGGGTGTCTAGCGAGTCCTACGAGCAGTACTTC,CASSLRVSSESYEQYF
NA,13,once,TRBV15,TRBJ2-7,TGTGCCACCAGCCCGCCGGCCAGGGACGAGCAGTACTTC,CATSPPARDEQYF
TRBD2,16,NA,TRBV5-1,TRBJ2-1,TGCGCCAGCAGCTTGGAGGCGGGAGGGCCGGCAAATGAGCAGTTCTTC,CASSLEAGGPANEQFF
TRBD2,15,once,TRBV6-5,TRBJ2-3,TGTGCCAGCAGTTACGCCGGGAGGAGCACAGATACGCAGTATTTT,CASSYAGRSTDTQYF
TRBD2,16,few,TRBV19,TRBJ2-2,TGTGCCAGTAGTATAGGGTGGGGGGGACGGACCGGGGAGCTGTTTTTT,CASSIGWGGRTGELFF
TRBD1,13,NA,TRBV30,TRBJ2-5,TGTGCCTGGAAAAGACAGGGCGCGTGGGAGCAGTACTTC,CAWKRQGAWEQYF
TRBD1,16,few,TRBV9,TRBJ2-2,TGTGCCAGCAGCGTAGTGACAGGGATGAATGCCGGGGAGCTGTTTTTT,CASSVVTGMNAGELFF
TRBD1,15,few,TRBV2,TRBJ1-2,TGTGCCAGCAGTGAACGGACAGGGCAGGTCTATGGCTACACCTTC,CASSERTGQVYGYTF
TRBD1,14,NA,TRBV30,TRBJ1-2,TGTGCCGGGGCGACCTCGACAGGGGGCTATGGCTACACCTTC,CAGATSTGGYGYTF
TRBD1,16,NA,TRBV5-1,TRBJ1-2,TGCGCCAGCAGCTTGCATTCCGGGACAGGGACGGATGGCTACACCTTC,CASSLHSGTGTDGYTF
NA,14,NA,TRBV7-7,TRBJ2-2,TGTGCTAGCAGCCGACAGCAGAACACCGGGGAGCTGTTTTTT,CASSRQQNTGELFF
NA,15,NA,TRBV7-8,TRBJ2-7,TGTGCCAGCAGCTCACCGATCCTTCACTCCTACGAGCAGTACTTC,CASSSPILHSYEQYF
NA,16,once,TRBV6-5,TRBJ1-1,TGTGCCAGCAGTTACTCGCGGGGGCGCCTAGACACTGAAGCTTTCTTT,CASSYSRGRLDTEAFF
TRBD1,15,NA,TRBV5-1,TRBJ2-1,TGCGCCAGCAGCCTCCAGACAGGGGGTCGGAATGAGCAGTTCTTC,CASSLQTGGRNEQFF
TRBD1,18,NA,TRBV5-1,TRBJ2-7,TGCGCCAGCAGCTCGCGCCCCCAGGGGACAGGGGTTTCCTACGAGCAGTACTTC,CASSSRPQGTGVSYEQYF